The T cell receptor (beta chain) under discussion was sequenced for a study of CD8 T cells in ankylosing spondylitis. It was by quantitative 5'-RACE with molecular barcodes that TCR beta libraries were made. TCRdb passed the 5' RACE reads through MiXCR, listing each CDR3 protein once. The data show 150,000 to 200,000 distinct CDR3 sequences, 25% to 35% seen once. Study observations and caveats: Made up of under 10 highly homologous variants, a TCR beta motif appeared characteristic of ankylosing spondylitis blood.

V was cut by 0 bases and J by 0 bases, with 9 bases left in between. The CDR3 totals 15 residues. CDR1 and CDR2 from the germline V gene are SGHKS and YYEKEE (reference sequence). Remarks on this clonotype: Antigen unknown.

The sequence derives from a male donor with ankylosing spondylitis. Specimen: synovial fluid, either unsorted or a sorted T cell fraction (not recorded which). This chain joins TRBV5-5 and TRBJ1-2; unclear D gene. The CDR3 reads CASSLAGTSNYGYTF. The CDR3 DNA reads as TGTGCCAGCAGCTTGGCCGGCACTTCTAACTATGGCTACACCTTC.